The text below deals with one T cell receptor (beta chain). This sample is drawn from a study of shared clonotypes between healthy human individuals. Input per replicate PCR of unsorted PBMC was approximately 280 ng DNA, corresponding to around 30,000 T cell genomes. Sequencing was performed with immunoSEQ multiplex PCR; in TCRdb, only in-frame clones are kept and a portion is missing. The data hold 450,000 to 500,000 clones, with 70% to 85% observed a single time. Sample: PBMCs. The receptor's source is a woman aged 40 to 50 in good health. Some clones in this sample may be carry-over from other donors' samples.

The CDR3, as DNA: TGTGCCAGCAGCAGGACAGGGTTGGGGTACGAGCAGTACTTC. This gives the protein CASSRTGLGYEQYF. The gene calls are TRBV13 and TRBJ2-7, with 8 bases fitting TRBD1. The germline V gene encodes CDR1 PRHDT and CDR2 FYEKMQ (reference sequence). The CDR3 covers 14 residues. V lost 5 bases, J lost 4 bases, and 7 bases stayed unmatched.